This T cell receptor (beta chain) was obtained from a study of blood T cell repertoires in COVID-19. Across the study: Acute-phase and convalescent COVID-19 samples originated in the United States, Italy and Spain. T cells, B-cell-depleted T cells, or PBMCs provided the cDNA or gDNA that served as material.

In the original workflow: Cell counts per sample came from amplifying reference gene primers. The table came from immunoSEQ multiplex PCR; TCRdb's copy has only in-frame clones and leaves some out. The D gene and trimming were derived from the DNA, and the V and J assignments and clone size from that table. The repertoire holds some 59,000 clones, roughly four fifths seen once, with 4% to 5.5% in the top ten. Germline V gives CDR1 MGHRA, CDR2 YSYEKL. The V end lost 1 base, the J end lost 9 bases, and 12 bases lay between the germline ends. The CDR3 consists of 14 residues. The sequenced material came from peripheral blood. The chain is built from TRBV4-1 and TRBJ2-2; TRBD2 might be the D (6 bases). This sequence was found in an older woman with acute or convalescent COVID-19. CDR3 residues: CASSQGSAGRELFF. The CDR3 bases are TGCGCCAGCAGCCAAGGGTCCGCGGGGAGGGAGCTGTTTTTT.